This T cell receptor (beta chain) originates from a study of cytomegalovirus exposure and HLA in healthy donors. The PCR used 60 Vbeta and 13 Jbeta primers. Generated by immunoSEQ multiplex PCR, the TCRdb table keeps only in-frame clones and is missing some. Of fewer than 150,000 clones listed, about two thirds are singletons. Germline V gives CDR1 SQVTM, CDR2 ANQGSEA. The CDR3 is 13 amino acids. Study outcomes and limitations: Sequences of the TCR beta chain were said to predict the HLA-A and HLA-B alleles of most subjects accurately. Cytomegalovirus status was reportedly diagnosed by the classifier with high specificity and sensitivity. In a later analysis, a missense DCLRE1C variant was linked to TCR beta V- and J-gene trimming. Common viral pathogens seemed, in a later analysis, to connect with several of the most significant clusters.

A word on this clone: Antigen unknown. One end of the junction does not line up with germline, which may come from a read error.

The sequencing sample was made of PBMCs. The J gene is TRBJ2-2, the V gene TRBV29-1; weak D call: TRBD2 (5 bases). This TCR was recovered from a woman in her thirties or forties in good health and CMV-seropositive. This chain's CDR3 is CSVGQENTGEPFF. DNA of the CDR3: TGCAGCGTTGGGCAGGAAAACACCGGGGAGCCGTTTTTT.